Below are 4 T cell receptor beta chains sequenced from a single sample in a study of control samples from healthy donors and cancer patients. The assay was immunoSEQ multiplex PCR, and TCRdb's table has in-frame clones only and misses some. Among 100,000 to 150,000 clones listed, roughly 92% were seen once. Sequencing was done on a sample of blood. These receptors were obtained from a young man in good health.

This chain links TRBV7-6 with TRBJ2-7, with TRBD1 identical over 12 bases. Germline CDR1 reads SGHVS; CDR2 reads FNYEAQ. Losses at the gene ends were 3 bases for V and 4 bases for J; bases not matched to a gene: 4. The CDR3 runs to 15 residues. The CDR3 sequence is CASSFGTGGSYEQYF. In DNA, the CDR3 is TGTGCCAGCAGCTTCGGGACAGGGGGCTCGTACGAGCAGTACTTC.

This chain links TRBV9 with TRBJ1-3; the D is unclear. V was pared by 0 bases and J by 2 bases, with 6 bases between. CDR3 length: 14 residues. From germline, CDR1 is SGDLS and CDR2 YYNGEE. CDR3 in amino acids: CASSVGAAGNTIYF. As DNA, the CDR3 is TGTGCCAGCAGCGTAGGCGCTGCTGGAAACACCATATATTTT.

This chain links TRBV28 with TRBJ2-7; D is unresolved. Trimming removed 1 base at V and 3 bases at J, with 10 bases between. Germline V gene lookup returns CDR1 MDHEN and CDR2 SYDVKM. This CDR3 comprises 14 residues. The CDR3 protein is CASSLLTLIYEQYF. The CDR3 bases are TGTGCCAGCAGTTTATTAACGTTAATCTACGAGCAGTACTTC.

The chain couples TRBV19 to TRBJ2-5; D unresolved. The germline V gene has CDR1 LNHDA and CDR2 SQIVND (reference sequence). V was trimmed by 2 bases and J by 7 bases, leaving 8 bases between them. The CDR3 contains 12 residues. CDR3 bases: TGTGCCAGTAGTATACCCGGTGGGACCCAGTACTTC. Protein sequence: CASSIPGGTQYF.